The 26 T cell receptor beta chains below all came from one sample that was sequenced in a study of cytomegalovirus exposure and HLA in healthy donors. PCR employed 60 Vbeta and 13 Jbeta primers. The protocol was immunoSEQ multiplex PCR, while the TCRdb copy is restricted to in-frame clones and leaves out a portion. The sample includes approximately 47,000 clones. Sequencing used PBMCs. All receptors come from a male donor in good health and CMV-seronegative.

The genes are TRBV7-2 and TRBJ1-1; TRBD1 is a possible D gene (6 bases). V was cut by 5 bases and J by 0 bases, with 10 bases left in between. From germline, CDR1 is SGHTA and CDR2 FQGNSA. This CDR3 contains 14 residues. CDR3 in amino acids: CASSPQGMNTEAFF. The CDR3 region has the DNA TGTGCCAGCAGCCCACAGGGAATGAACACTGAAGCTTTCTTT.

CDR3 bases: TGTGCCAGCAACCTAGGGGGCGCGGATTCACCCCTCCACTTT. Amino acid sequence: CASNLGGADSPLHF. This chain connects TRBV6-5 to TRBJ1-6, with 7 positions matching TRBD1. Losses at the gene ends were 7 bases for V and 8 bases for J; bases not matched to a gene: 8. CDR3 size: 14 residues. Germline V CDR1 and CDR2: MNHEY, SVGAGI.

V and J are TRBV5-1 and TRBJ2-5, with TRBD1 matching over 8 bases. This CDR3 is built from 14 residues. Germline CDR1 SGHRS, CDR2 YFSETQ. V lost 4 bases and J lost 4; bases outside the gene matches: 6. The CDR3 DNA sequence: TGCGCCAGCAGCACAACTACAGGGGGAGAGACCCAGTACTTC. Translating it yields CASSTTTGGETQYF.

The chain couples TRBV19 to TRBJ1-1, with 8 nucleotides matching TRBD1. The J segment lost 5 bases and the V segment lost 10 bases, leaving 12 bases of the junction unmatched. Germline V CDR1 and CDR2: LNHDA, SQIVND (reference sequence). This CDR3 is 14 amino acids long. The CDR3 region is CATGDRGEQTEAFF. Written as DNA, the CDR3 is TGTGCCACCGGAGACAGGGGTGAACAGACTGAAGCTTTCTTT.

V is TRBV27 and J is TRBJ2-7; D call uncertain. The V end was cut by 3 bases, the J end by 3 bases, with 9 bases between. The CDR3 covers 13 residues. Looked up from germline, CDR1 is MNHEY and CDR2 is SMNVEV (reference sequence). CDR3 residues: CASSFGRHYEQYF. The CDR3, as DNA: TGTGCCAGCAGTTTTGGTAGACACTACGAGCAGTACTTC.

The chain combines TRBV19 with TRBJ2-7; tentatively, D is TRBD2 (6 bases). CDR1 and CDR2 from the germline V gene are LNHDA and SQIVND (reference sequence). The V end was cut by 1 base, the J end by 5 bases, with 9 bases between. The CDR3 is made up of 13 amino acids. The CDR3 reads CASSIGAGNEQYF. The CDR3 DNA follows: TGTGCCAGTAGTATAGGCGCGGGGAACGAGCAGTACTTC.

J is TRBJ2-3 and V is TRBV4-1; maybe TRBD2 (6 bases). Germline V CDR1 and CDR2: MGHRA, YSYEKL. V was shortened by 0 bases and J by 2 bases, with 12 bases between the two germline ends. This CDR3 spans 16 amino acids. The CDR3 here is CASSQDGGFLTDTQYF. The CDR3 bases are TGCGCCAGCAGCCAAGATGGAGGGTTCCTCACAGATACGCAGTATTTT.

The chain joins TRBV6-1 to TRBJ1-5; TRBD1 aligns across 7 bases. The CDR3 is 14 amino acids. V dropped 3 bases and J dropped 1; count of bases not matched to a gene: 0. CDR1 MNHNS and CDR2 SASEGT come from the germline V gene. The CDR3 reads CASSEDRSNQPQHF. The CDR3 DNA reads TGTGCCAGCAGTGAGGACAGGAGCAATCAGCCCCAGCATTTT.

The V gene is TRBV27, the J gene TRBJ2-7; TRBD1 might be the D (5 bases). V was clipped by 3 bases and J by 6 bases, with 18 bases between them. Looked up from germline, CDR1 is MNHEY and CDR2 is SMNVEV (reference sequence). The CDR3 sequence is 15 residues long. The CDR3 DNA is TGTGCCAGCAGTTTGTCGCAGGGTCTACGGCGCGAGCAGTACTTC. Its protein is CASSLSQGLRREQYF.

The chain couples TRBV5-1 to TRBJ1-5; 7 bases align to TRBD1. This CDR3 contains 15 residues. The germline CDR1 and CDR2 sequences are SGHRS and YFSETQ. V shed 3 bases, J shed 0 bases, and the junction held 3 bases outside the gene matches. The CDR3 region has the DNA TGCGCCAGCAGCTGGGGGACAGCTAGCAATCAGCCCCAGCATTTT. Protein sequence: CASSWGTASNQPQHF.

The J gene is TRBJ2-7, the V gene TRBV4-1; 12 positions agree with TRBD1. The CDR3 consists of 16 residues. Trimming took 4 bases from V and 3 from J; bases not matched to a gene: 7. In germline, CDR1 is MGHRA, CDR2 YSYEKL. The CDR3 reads CASSREGQGAHYEQYF. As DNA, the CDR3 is TGCGCCAGCAGCCGGGAGGGACAGGGGGCCCACTACGAGCAGTACTTC.

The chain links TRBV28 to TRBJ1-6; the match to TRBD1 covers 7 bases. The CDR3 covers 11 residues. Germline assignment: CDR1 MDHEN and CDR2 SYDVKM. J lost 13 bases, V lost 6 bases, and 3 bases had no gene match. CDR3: CASRDRPPLHF. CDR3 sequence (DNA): TGTGCCAGCAGGGACAGGCCTCCCCTCCACTTT.

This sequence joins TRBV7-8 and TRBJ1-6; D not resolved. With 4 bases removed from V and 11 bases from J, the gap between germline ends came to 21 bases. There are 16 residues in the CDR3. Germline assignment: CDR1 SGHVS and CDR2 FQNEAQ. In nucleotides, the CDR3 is TGTGCCAGCAGCTCAATCTGGGCGGTGGAGGTCGCACCCCTCCACTTT. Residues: CASSSIWAVEVAPLHF.

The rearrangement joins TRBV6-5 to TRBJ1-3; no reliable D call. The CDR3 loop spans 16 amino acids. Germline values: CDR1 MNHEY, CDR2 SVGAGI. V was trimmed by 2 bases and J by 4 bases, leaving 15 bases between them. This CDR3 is CASSYRHEGSGNTIYF. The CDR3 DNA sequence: TGTGCCAGCAGTTACAGGCACGAGGGCTCAGGAAACACCATATATTTT.

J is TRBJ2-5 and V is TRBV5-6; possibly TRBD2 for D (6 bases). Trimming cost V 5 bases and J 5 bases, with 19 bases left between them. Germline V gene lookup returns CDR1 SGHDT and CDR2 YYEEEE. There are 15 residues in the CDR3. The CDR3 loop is CASSLTGRGRETQYF. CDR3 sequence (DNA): TGTGCCAGCAGTCTCACAGGACGGGGGAGGGAGACCCAGTACTTC.

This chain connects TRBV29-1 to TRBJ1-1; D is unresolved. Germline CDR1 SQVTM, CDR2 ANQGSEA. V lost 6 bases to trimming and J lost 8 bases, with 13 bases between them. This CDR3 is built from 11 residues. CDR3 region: CSVATPSEAFF. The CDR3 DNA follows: TGCAGCGTCGCAACCCCAAGCGAAGCTTTCTTT.

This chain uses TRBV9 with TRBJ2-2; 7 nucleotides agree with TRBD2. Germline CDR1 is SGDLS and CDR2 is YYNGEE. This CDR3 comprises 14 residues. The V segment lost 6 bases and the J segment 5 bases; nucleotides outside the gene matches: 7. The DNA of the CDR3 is TGTGCCAGCACCCCTGGGGGGGGAACCGGGGAGCTGTTTTTT. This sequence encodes CASTPGGGTGELFF.

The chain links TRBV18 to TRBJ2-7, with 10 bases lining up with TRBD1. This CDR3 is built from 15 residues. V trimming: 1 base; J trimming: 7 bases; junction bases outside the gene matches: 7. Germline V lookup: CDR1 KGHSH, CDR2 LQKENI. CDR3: CASSPQPDRGREQYF. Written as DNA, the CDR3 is TGTGCCAGCTCACCACAACCAGACAGGGGGCGGGAGCAGTACTTC.

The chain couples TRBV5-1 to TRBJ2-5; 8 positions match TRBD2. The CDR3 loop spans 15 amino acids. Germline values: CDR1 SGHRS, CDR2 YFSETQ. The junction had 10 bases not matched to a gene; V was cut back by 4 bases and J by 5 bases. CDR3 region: CASSISGALPETQYF. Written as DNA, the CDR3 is TGCGCCAGCAGCATTAGCGGGGCCCTACCGGAGACCCAGTACTTC.

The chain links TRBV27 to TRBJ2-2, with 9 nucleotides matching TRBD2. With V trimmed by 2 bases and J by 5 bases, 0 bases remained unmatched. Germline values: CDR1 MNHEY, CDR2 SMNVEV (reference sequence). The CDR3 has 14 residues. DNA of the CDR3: TGTGCCAGCAGTTTAGCGGGGGGGACCGGGGAGCTGTTTTTT. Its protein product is CASSLAGGTGELFF.

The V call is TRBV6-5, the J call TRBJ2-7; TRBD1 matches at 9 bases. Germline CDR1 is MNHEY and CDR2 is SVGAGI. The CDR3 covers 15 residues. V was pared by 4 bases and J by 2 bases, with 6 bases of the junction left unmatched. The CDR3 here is CASSSGTGLTYEQYF. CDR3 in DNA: TGTGCCAGCAGTTCCGGGACAGGGTTAACCTACGAGCAGTACTTC.

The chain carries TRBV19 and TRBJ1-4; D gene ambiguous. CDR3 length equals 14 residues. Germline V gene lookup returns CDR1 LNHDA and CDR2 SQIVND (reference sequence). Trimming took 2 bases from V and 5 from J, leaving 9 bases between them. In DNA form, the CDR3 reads TGTGCCAGTAGTATACAGAATCCAAATGAAAAACTGTTTTTT. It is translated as CASSIQNPNEKLFF.

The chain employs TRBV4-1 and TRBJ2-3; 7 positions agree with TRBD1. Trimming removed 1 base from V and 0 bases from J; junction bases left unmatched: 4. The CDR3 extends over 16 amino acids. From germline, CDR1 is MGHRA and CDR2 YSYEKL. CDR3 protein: CASSQVQGRSTDTQYF. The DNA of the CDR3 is TGCGCCAGCAGCCAAGTACAGGGGCGGAGCACAGATACGCAGTATTTT.

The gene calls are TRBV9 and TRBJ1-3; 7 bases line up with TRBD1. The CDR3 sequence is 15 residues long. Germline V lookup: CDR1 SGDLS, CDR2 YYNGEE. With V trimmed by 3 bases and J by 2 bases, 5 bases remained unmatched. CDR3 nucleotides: TGTGCCAGCAGCGCAGGGGGGTCCCCTGGAAACACCATATATTTT. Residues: CASSAGGSPGNTIYF.

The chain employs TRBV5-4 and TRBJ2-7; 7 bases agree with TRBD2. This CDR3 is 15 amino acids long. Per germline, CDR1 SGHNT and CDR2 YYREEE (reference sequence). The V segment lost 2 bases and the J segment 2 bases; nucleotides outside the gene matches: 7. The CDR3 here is CASSFNGGGTYEQYF. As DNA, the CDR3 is TGTGCCAGCAGCTTTAACGGCGGGGGAACCTACGAGCAGTACTTC. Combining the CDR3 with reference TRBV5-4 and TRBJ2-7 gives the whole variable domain ETGVTQSPTHLIKTRGQQVTLRCSSQSGHNTVSWYQQALGQGPQFIFQYYREEENGRGNFPPRFSGLQFPNYSSELNVNALELDDSALYLCASSFNGGGTYEQYFGPGTRLTVT.

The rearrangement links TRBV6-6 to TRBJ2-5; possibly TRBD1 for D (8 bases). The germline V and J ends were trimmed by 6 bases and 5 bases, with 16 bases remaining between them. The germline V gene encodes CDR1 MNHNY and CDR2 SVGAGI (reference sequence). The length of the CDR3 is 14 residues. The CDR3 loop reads CASRLQGGRETQYF. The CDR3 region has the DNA TGTGCCAGCAGACTACAGGGGGGGAGGGAGACCCAGTACTTC.